This T cell receptor beta chain comes out of a study of blood T cell repertoires in COVID-19. Original methodology: Amplified reference gene primers provided the basis for estimating nucleated cell counts. Libraries were prepared by immunoSEQ multiplex PCR; TCRdb keeps only in-frame clonotypes and omits some of them. V and J calls and clone size come straight from that table; D and trimming were deduced from the DNA. In the table there are nearly 60,000 clones, around 89% of which are singletons. Trimming cost V 0 bases and J 2 bases; bases outside gene matches: 7. Per the germline V gene, CDR1 is SGDLS and CDR2 is YYNGEE. The CDR3 runs to 17 residues.

This TCR was sampled from a man in his 60s with active COVID-19. V gene TRBV9 combines with J gene TRBJ2-3; 9 nucleotides agree with TRBD2. Sample: peripheral blood. In nucleotides, the CDR3 is TGTGCCAGCAGCGTAGGCCTAGCGGGGATTGTCACAGATACGCAGTATTTT. Protein: CASSVGLAGIVTDTQYF.